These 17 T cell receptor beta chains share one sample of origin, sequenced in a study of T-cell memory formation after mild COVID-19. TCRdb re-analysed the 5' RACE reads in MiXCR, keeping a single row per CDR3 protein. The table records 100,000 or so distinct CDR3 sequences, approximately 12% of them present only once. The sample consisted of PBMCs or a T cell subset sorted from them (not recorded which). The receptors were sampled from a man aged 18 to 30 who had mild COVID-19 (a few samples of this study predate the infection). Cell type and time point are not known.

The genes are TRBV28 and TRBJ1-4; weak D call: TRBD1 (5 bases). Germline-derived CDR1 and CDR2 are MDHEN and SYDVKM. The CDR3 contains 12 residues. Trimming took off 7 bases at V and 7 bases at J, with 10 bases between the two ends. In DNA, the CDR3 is TGTGCCAGCACTCGGGGCGGTGAAAAACTGTTTTTT. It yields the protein CASTRGGEKLFF.

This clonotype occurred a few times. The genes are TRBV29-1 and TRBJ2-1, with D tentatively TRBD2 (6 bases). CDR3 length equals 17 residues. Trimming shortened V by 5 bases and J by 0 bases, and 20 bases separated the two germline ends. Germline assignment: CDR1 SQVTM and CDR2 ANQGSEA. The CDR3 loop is CSVNGRESPASYNEQFF. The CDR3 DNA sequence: TGCAGCGTTAACGGGAGAGAGTCCCCCGCCTCCTACAATGAGCAGTTCTTC.

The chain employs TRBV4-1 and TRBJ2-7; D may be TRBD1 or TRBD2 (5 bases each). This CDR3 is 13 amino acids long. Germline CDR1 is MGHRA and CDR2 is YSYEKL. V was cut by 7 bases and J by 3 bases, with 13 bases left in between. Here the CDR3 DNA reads TGCGCCAGCAAACCCGGGGACCACTACGAGCAGTACTTC. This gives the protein CASKPGDHYEQYF.

CDR3: CASSQDGRGDTDTQYF. In nucleotides, the CDR3 is TGCGCCAGCAGCCAAGATGGTCGGGGGGACACAGATACGCAGTATTTT. The V and J genes are TRBV4-1 and TRBJ2-3; 7 nucleotides agree with TRBD2. The junction had 5 bases not matched to a gene; V was cut back by 0 bases and J by 2 bases. In germline, CDR1 is MGHRA, CDR2 YSYEKL. This CDR3 is 16 amino acids long.

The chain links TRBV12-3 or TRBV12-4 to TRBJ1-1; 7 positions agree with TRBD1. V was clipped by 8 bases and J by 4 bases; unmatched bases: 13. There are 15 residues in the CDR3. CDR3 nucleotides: TGTGCCAGCGGTAGGGCCCCGACAGGGTTCACTGAAGCTTTCTTT. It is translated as CASGRAPTGFTEAFF.

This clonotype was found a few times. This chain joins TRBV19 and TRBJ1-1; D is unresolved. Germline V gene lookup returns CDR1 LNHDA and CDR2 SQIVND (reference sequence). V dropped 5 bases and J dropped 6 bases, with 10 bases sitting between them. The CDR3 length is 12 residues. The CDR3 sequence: CASSPGVAEAFF. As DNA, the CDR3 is TGTGCCAGTAGTCCCGGGGTTGCTGAAGCTTTCTTT.

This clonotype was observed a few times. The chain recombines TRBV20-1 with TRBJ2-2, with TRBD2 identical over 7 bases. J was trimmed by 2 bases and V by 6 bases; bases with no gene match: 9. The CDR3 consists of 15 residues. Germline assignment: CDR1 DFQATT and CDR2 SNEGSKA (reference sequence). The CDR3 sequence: CSAPRGGKNTGELFF. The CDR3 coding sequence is TGCAGTGCCCCACGCGGGGGTAAAAACACCGGGGAGCTGTTTTTT.

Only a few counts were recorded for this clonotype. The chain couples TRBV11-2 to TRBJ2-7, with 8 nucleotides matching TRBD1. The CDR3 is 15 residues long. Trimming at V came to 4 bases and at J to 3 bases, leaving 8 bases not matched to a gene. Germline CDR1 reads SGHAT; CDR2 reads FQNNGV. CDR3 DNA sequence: TGTGCCAGCAGCTCAACCGGGACAGGATTCTACGAGCAGTACTTC. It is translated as CASSSTGTGFYEQYF.

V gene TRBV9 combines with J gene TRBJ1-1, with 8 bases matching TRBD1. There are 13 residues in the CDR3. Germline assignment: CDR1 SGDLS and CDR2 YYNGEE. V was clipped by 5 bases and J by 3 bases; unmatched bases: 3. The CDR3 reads CASSETGDTEAFF. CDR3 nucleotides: TGTGCCAGCAGTGAGACAGGGGACACTGAAGCTTTCTTT.

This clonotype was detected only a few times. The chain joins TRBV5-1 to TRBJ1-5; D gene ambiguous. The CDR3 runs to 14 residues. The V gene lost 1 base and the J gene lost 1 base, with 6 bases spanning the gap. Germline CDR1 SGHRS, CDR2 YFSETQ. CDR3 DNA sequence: TGCGCCAGCAGCTTGAGCGGCAGCAATCAGCCCCAGCATTTT. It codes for CASSLSGSNQPQHF.

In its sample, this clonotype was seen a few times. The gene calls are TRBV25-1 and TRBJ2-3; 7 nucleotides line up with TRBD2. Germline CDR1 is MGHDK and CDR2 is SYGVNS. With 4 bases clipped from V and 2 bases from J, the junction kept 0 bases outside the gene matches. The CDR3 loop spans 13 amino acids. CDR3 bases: TGTGCCAGCAGTGGGGACTACACAGATACGCAGTATTTT. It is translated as CASSGDYTDTQYF.

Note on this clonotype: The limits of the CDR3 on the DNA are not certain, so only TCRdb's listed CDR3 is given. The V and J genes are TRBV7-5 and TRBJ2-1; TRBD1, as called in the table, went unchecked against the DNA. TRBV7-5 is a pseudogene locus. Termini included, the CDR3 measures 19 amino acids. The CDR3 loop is CISVPEAPERAISYNEQFF.

CDR3 sequence reads: CASSSPLGLGYTF. CDR3 coding DNA: TGTGCCAGCAGCTCGCCCCTGGGGCTGGGCTACACCTTC. The V call is TRBV7-3, the J call TRBJ1-2; possible D gene TRBD1, 5 bases. The CDR3 length is 13 residues. The V and J ends lost 4 bases and 8 bases respectively, with 14 bases between them. CDR1 is SGHTA and CDR2 is FQGTGA in the germline V gene. Full variable domain (missing parts from reference TRBV7-3 and TRBJ1-2): GAGVSQTPSNKVTEKGKYVELRCDPISGHTALYWYRQSLGQGPEFLIYFQGTGAADDSGLPNDRFFAVRPEGSVSTLKIQRTERGDSAVYLCASSSPLGLGYTFGSGTRLTVV.

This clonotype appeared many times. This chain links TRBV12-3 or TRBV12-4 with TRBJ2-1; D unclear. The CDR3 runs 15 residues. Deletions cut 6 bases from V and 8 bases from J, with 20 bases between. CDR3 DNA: TGTGCCAGCAGCCCTCTGTCCACAAATCGCGATGAGCAGTTCTTC. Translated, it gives CASSPLSTNRDEQFF.

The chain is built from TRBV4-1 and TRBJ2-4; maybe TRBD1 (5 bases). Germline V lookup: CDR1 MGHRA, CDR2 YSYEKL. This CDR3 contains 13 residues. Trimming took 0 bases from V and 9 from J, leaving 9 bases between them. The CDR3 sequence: CASSQETQGIQYF. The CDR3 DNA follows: TGCGCCAGCAGCCAAGAAACCCAGGGCATTCAGTACTTC.

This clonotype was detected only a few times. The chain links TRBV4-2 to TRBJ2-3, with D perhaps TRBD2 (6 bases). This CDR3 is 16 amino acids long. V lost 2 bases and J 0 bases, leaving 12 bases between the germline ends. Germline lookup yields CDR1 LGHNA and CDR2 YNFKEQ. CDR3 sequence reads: CASSQTRGSSTDTQYF. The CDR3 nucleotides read TGTGCCAGCAGCCAAACGCGGGGATCTAGCACAGATACGCAGTATTTT.

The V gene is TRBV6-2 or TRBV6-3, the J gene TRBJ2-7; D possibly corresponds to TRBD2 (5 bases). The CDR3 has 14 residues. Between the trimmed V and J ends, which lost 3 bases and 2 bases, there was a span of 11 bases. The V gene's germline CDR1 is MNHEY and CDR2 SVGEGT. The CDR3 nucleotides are TGTGCCAGCAGTTATGTAGGGAGACCCTACGAGCAGTACGTC. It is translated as CASSYVGRPYEQYV.